This entry concerns a single TCR beta chain. Its antigen is not known. The method was immunoSEQ multiplex PCR; TCRdb's version includes in-frame clones alone and lacks a portion of them. This sample carries 30,000 or so clones, more than 60% of them seen once, and the ten largest clones take about 14%. This entry is derived from a study of OX40 agonist ivuxolimab in advanced cancers. Whole-study findings and limits: The mean number of expanded clones was higher in CD8+ T cells than in CD4+.

At cycle 4 day 1, cycle 7 day 1, and baseline, blood was sampled. CDR3 length: 16 residues. With V trimmed by 6 bases and J by 0 bases, 9 bases remained unmatched. The germline gives CDR1 MGHDK, CDR2 SYGVNS. The clonotype was recovered from an adult with an advanced solid tumor such as melanoma, head and neck, liver or kidney cancer. The sequences come from CD4+ or CD8+ T cells sorted from blood, collected in a trial of the OX40 agonist ivuxolimab. V is TRBV25-1 and J is TRBJ2-7; TRBD2 agrees at 9 bases. The CDR3 coding sequence is TGTGCCAGCAGCCCTCTGGGTAGCGGGAGCTCCTACGAGCAGTACTTC. It codes for CASSPLGSGSSYEQYF.